The 10 T cell receptor beta chains below come from one sample, sequenced in a study of CD8+ T cells in alopecia areata. Extraction and reverse transcription of RNA yielded cDNA as the sequencing template. Generated by immunoSEQ multiplex PCR, the TCRdb table keeps only in-frame clones and is missing some. The sample has some 150,000 clones; around half are singletons. Specimen: CD8+ T cells sorted from blood, collected at week 0. Receptors originate from a human donor with alopecia areata.

V and J are TRBV4-3 and TRBJ2-7; 12 bases are shared with TRBD1. Germline loops: CDR1 LGHNA, CDR2 YSLEER. The CDR3 spans 15 residues. J gave up 4 bases and V 3 bases, and 4 bases lay outside the gene matches. The CDR3 protein is CASSHGTGGGYEQYF. The CDR3, as DNA: TGCGCCAGCAGCCATGGGACAGGGGGCGGTTACGAGCAGTACTTC.

This clone was counted a few times. The chain couples TRBV4-3 to TRBJ1-1; no reliable D call. The V gene's germline CDR1 is LGHNA and CDR2 YSLEER. Between the trimmed V and J ends, which lost 0 bases and 5 bases, there was a span of 7 bases. The CDR3 has 13 amino acids. Here the CDR3 DNA reads TGCGCCAGCAGCCAAGATGGGGAGACTGAAGCTTTCTTT. It specifies CASSQDGETEAFF.

The V gene is TRBV5-6, the J gene TRBJ2-7; D is uncertain. V lost 0 bases to trimming and J lost 6 bases, with 7 bases between them. This CDR3 is 12 amino acids long. Germline-derived CDR1 and CDR2 are SGHDT and YYEEEE. CDR3 DNA sequence: TGTGCCAGCAGCTTGGAACAGCGCGAGCAGTACTTC. It yields the protein CASSLEQREQYF.

This chain uses TRBV4-3 with TRBJ2-5, with 9 nucleotides matching TRBD1. Looked up from germline, CDR1 is LGHNA and CDR2 is YSLEER. Trimming took 5 bases from V and 5 from J; bases not matched to a gene: 9. CDR3 length equals 15 residues. The CDR3 bases are TGCGCCAGCAGCTCCTACAGGGGGCTGGGGGAGACCCAGTACTTC. Its protein product is CASSSYRGLGETQYF.

The gene calls are TRBV12-5 and TRBJ1-1; D unresolved. The CDR3 sequence is 12 residues long. CDR1 and CDR2 from the germline V gene are LGHNT and FRNRAP. Trimming left V 1 base short and J 5 bases short, with 5 bases between. Written as DNA, the CDR3 is TGTGCTAGTGGTTTGGGGGAGACTGAAGCTTTCTTT. This sequence encodes CASGLGETEAFF.

The chain carries TRBV28 and TRBJ2-3, with 9 nucleotides matching TRBD1. Germline V gene lookup returns CDR1 MDHEN and CDR2 SYDVKM. V was clipped by 1 base and J by 3 bases; unmatched bases: 2. There are 15 residues in the CDR3. The CDR3 region has the DNA TGTGCCAGCAGTTTATTGGGACAGGGTACAGATACGCAGTATTTT. It specifies CASSLLGQGTDTQYF.

A few counts support this clone. Germline is not matched at one junction end, which may reflect a read error. V is TRBV10-3 and J is TRBJ2-1, with no clear D. The CDR3 spans 15 residues. Germline V gene sequence: CDR1 ENHRY, CDR2 SYGVKD. The CDR3 DNA sequence: TGTGCCAGCAGTGATTGGTCAAAAAAGGGCAATGAGCAGTTCTTC. Translating gives CASSDWSKKGNEQFF.

This rearrangement joins TRBV5-1 to TRBJ1-6, with D maybe TRBD1 (6 bases). The CDR3 sequence is 15 residues long. Germline loops: CDR1 SGHRS, CDR2 YFSETQ. V dropped 3 bases and J dropped 9 bases, with 16 bases sitting between them. The CDR3 DNA follows: TGCGCCAGCAGCTCCCTAGACAGGTTTGGTTCACCCCTCCACTTT. Translated: CASSSLDRFGSPLHF.

The gene calls are TRBV5-6 and TRBJ1-2; the D is unclear. The CDR3 is 16 residues long. V lost 0 bases and J 4 bases, leaving 16 bases between the germline ends. Per the germline V gene, CDR1 is SGHDT and CDR2 is YYEEEE. For the CDR3, the DNA is TGTGCCAGCAGCTTGGAGCTGGATCTAAACCCCTATGGCTACACCTTC. Its protein is CASSLELDLNPYGYTF. Variable domain in full (rest from reference TRBV5-6 and TRBJ1-2): DAGVTQSPTHLIKTRGQQVTLRCSPKSGHDTVSWYQQALGQGPQFIFQYYEEEERQRGNFPDRFSGHQFPNYSSELNVNALLLGDSALYLCASSLELDLNPYGYTFGSGTRLTVV.

This clone was recorded a few times. The V call is TRBV11-2, the J call TRBJ2-3; D may be TRBD2 (6 bases). The germline V gene has CDR1 SGHAT and CDR2 FQNNGV. V lost 4 bases and J 3 bases, leaving 17 bases between the germline ends. The CDR3 covers 16 residues. The CDR3 reads CASSSPRRAGTDTQYF. CDR3 nucleotides: TGTGCCAGCAGCTCCCCACGGAGGGCCGGAACAGATACGCAGTATTTT.